Below are 17 T cell receptor beta chains sequenced from a single sample in a study of cytomegalovirus exposure and HLA in healthy donors (dated by TCRdb to the late 2010s). The library was built by means of the immunoSEQ multiplex PCR assay. For the multiplex PCR, a mixture combining 60 forward primers for TCR Vbeta segments and 13 reverse primers for TCR Jbeta segments was used. Drawn from immuneACCESS, this table holds only the in-frame rearrangements with V and J called that TCRdb kept. Clones are partly lost; checked studies trace under half to an unresolved V gene and leave the rest unexplained. In all, the sample holds more than 95,000 clones, and over 70% of those were seen once. Together, the top ten hold roughly 10% of the sample. The sequencing input was PBMCs. The receptors shown here come from a woman aged 50 to 60 in good health and CMV-seropositive.

The CDR3 is CASSYVDEQYF. Written as DNA, the CDR3 is TGTGCCAGCAGTTACGTCGACGAGCAGTACTTC. This sequence joins TRBV6-5 and TRBJ2-7; no reliable D call. The V gene's germline CDR1 is MNHEY and CDR2 SVGAGI. This CDR3 has 11 residues. The V end was cut by 2 bases, the J end by 5 bases, with 4 bases between.

The gene calls are TRBV27 and TRBJ2-1; D possibly corresponds to TRBD1 (6 bases). Trimming took 2 bases from V and 9 from J, leaving 17 bases between them. The length of the CDR3 is 15 residues. Per germline, CDR1 MNHEY and CDR2 SMNVEV (reference sequence). The CDR3 DNA is TGTGCCAGCAGTTTAACTTGGGGGCGATTCGCTGAGCAGTTCTTC. Translating it yields CASSLTWGRFAEQFF.

This chain uses TRBV27 with TRBJ2-1; 7 bases line up with TRBD2. Germline assignment: CDR1 MNHEY and CDR2 SMNVEV (reference sequence). Losses at the gene ends were 3 bases for V and 7 bases for J; bases not matched to a gene: 6. This CDR3 spans 14 amino acids. CDR3 in amino acids: CASSLRLAENEQFF. CDR3 DNA sequence: TGTGCCAGCAGTTTGCGGCTAGCGGAAAATGAGCAGTTCTTC.

This chain joins TRBV4-3 and TRBJ2-7; possibly TRBD1 for D (5 bases). V lost 0 bases, J lost 3 bases, and 12 bases lay in between. Germline V lookup: CDR1 LGHNA, CDR2 YSLEER. This CDR3 contains 15 residues. The CDR3 reads CASSQDDRQGYEQYF. The CDR3 DNA is TGCGCCAGCAGCCAAGATGATCGGCAGGGCTACGAGCAGTACTTC.

This clone was observed a single time. The chain couples TRBV9 to TRBJ2-5; 11 positions match TRBD1. V was pared by 1 base and J by 4 bases, with 6 bases of the junction left unmatched. The CDR3 length is 16 residues. Germline assignment: CDR1 SGDLS and CDR2 YYNGEE. CDR3 protein: CASSVLGGTGGETQYF. The CDR3 DNA reads TGTGCCAGCAGCGTATTGGGAGGGACAGGGGGAGAGACCCAGTACTTC.

The chain joins TRBV7-6 to TRBJ2-5, with D uncertain. This CDR3 comprises 12 residues. The ends were cut back, 3 bases at V and 1 base at J, with 3 bases in the middle. The germline V gene has CDR1 SGHVS and CDR2 FNYEAQ. DNA for the CDR3: TGTGCCAGCAGCTTCCTCCAAGAGACCCAGTACTTC. It codes for CASSFLQETQYF.

The gene calls are TRBV30 and TRBJ1-4, with 8 nucleotides matching TRBD1. CDR1 is GTSNPN, CDR2 SVGIG, per germline (reference sequence). V dropped 5 bases and J dropped 8; count of bases not matched to a gene: 4. The CDR3 length is 12 residues. In DNA form, the CDR3 reads TGTGCCTGGCGACAGGGGAGGGAAAAACTGTTTTTT. It codes for CAWRQGREKLFF.

The V gene is TRBV28, the J gene TRBJ1-2; 9 nucleotides align to TRBD1. Germline lookup yields CDR1 MDHEN and CDR2 SYDVKM. V lost 6 bases to trimming and J lost 3 bases; unmatched junction nucleotides: 5. The CDR3 runs 14 residues. The CDR3, as DNA: TGTGCCAGCAGACGGACAGGGGAGGACTATGGCTACACCTTC. Translating it yields CASRRTGEDYGYTF.

V usage is TRBV5-1 and J usage is TRBJ2-5; 9 bases match TRBD1. The trim removed 0 bases at V and 5 bases at J, leaving 5 bases unmatched. Germline assignment: CDR1 SGHRS and CDR2 YFSETQ. The CDR3 is 15 residues long. CDR3 residues: CASSLGQGVFETQYF. The CDR3 DNA reads TGCGCCAGCAGCTTGGGACAGGGGGTATTTGAGACCCAGTACTTC.

This clone showed up just a few times. V gene TRBV19 combines with J gene TRBJ2-7; 7 nucleotides match TRBD1. CDR3 size: 13 residues. The trim removed 4 bases at V and 7 bases at J, leaving 7 bases unmatched. The germline V gene has CDR1 LNHDA and CDR2 SQIVND (reference sequence). The CDR3 is CASSSKGAWEQYF. The CDR3, as DNA: TGTGCCAGTAGTAGTAAGGGGGCGTGGGAGCAGTACTTC. The full variable domain, in which reference TRBV19 and TRBJ2-7 provide the parts outside the CDR3, is DGGITQSPKYLFRKEGQNVTLSCEQNLNHDAMYWYRQDPGQGLRLIYYSQIVNDFQKGDIAEGYSVSREKKESFPLTVTSAQKNPTAFYLCASSSKGAWEQYFGPGTRLTVT.

This clone has just a few counts. The V gene is TRBV2, the J gene TRBJ2-3; a weak D match, TRBD2 (6 bases). Trimming cost V 2 bases and J 3 bases, with 6 bases left between them. CDR1 and CDR2 from the germline V gene are SNHLY and FYNNEI. The CDR3 contains 13 residues. In DNA, the CDR3 is TGTGCCAGCAGTGAACGGGGGACAGATACGCAGTATTTT. As protein: CASSERGTDTQYF.

The gene calls are TRBV6-4 and TRBJ1-1, with unresolved D. Per germline, CDR1 MRHNA and CDR2 SNTAGT. Deletions cut 2 bases from V and 0 bases from J, with 4 bases between. The CDR3 loop spans 13 amino acids. Here the CDR3 reads CASSDAMNTEAFF. The CDR3 DNA follows: TGTGCCAGCAGTGACGCGATGAACACTGAAGCTTTCTTT.

The V call is TRBV7-2, the J call TRBJ1-2; no reliable D call. Germline-derived CDR1 and CDR2 are SGHTA and FQGNSA. V was cut by 6 bases and J by 3 bases, with 14 bases left in between. This CDR3 has 14 residues. CDR3 nucleotide sequence: TGTGCCAGCAGACGCGGGAACCGGGACTATGGCTACACCTTC. It yields the protein CASRRGNRDYGYTF.

The V and J genes are TRBV19 and TRBJ2-2, with D possibly TRBD1 on 5 matching bases. Germline values: CDR1 LNHDA, CDR2 SQIVND (reference sequence). Trimming removed 1 base from V and 6 bases from J, with 9 bases in between. CDR3 length equals 14 residues. Written as DNA, the CDR3 is TGTGCCAGTAGTATAGGGGGCGCGTCCGGGGAGCTGTTTTTT. Translation gives CASSIGGASGELFF.

This clone was counted once. This sequence joins TRBV2 and TRBJ2-3; possible D gene TRBD2, 5 bases. Trimming stripped 9 bases from V and 2 bases from J, with 15 bases between. The germline CDR1 and CDR2 sequences are SNHLY and FYNNEI. The CDR3 is 14 amino acids. CDR3 residues: CARNTRGNTDTQYF. CDR3 coding DNA: TGTGCCAGAAATACGAGAGGGAACACAGATACGCAGTATTTT.

V usage is TRBV14 and J usage is TRBJ2-7; TRBD2 is a possible D gene (5 bases). The ends were cut back, 5 bases at V and 3 bases at J, with 11 bases in the middle. Per the germline V gene, CDR1 is SGHDN and CDR2 is FVKESK. The CDR3 runs 13 residues. CDR3 nucleotides: TGTGCCAGCAGCTTGCGGACTGGCTACGAGCAGTACTTC. Encoded protein: CASSLRTGYEQYF.

This clone was recorded once. The chain recombines TRBV11-3 with TRBJ1-3, with 10 nucleotides matching TRBD1. V lost 7 bases, J lost 4 bases, and 16 bases stayed unmatched. The CDR3 is 18 amino acids. CDR1 is SGHNT, CDR2 YENEEA, per germline. CDR3 residues: CASIYVGNDRGRGNTIYF. The CDR3 DNA reads TGTGCCAGCATCTACGTGGGGAATGACAGGGGGCGAGGAAACACCATATATTTT.